Below, one T cell receptor (beta chain) is given with its context. Its antigen is not identified. The sample originates from a study of cytomegalovirus exposure and HLA in healthy donors. Study-level findings and limits: While the bulk of TCR sequences proved rare, some public TCRs turned up in many donors. A likely sequencing artifact accounted for one observed cluster of highly shared sequence variants. When a later analysis was performed, an Asian-associated ancestry cluster reportedly had fewer N-insertions than the roughly 700-donor mean.

With 60 Vbeta and 13 Jbeta primers, the PCR was carried out. The repertoire was sequenced with immunoSEQ multiplex PCR; TCRdb's copy has only in-frame clones and lacks some. The repertoire includes approximately 91,000 clones, roughly 67% of them detected once, and 2% to 2.5% sits in the top ten. The CDR3 loop spans 15 amino acids. Germline V CDR1 and CDR2: SGHAT, FQNNGV. The V gene lost 5 bases and the J gene lost 4 bases, with 12 bases spanning the gap. At the time of sampling, donors were nominally healthy, though unrecorded immune exposures were likely. The rearrangement joins TRBV11-2 to TRBJ2-6, with D perhaps TRBD2 (6 bases). The material sequenced was PBMCs. The TCR sequence derives from a human donor in good health. CDR3 nucleotides: TGTGCCAGCAGCACCCGCGGGGCCGGGGCCAACGTCCTGACTTTC. Translating gives CASSTRGAGANVLTF.